This TCR beta chain is drawn from a study of beta chain features in type 1 diabetes. Looking at the study overall: Cell yields, age and gender were similar between patients and healthy donors. Across the samples, approximately 110,000,000 sorted cells were examined in total. Points from the study as a whole: A potential influence of HLA type upon TCRB rearrangement remained unresolved herein. Shorter TCRB CDR3s, moderately but significantly so, marked every one of the four CD4+ subsets in Type 1 diabetes patients.

Sequenced material consisted of expressed TCRB transcripts (all of the isolated RNA was reverse transcribed). Data came from immunoSEQ multiplex PCR; TCRdb stores just in-frame clones and leaves some out. This sample carries about 350,000 clones, roughly a fifth of them seen once, and the ten largest clones take approximately 0.046%. The CDR3 runs to 15 residues. Germline V gives CDR1 SGHVS, CDR2 FQNEAQ. Trimming took 5 bases from V and 4 from J, leaving 18 bases between them. This clone was observed a handful of times. Its antigen is unknown. The rearrangement links TRBV7-8 to TRBJ2-7, with D possibly TRBD2 on 6 matching bases. The clonotype was recovered from a young woman in good health. Sequencing used naive CD4+ T cells from blood. The CDR3 region is CASSTSRASPYEQYF. CDR3 DNA sequence: TGTGCCAGCAGCACTAGCAGGGCTAGTCCTTACGAGCAGTACTTC.